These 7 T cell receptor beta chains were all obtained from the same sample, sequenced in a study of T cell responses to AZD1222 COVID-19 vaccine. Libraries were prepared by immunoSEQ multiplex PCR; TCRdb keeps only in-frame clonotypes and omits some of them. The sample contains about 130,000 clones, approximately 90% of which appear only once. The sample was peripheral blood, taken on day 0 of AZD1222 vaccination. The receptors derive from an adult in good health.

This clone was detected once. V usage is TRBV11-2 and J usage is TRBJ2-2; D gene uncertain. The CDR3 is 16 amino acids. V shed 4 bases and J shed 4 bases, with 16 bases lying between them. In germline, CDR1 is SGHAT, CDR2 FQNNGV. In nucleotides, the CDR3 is TGTGCCAGCAGCTCCGCTGAGACGTACAGCACCGGGGAGCTGTTTTTT. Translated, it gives CASSSAETYSTGELFF.

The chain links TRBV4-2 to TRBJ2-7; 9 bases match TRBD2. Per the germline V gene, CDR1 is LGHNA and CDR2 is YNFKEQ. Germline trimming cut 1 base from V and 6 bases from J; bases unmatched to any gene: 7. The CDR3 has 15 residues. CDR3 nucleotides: TGTGCCAGCAGCCAAGTAGCGGGGGCCGGGGGCGAGCAGTACTTC. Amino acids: CASSQVAGAGGEQYF.

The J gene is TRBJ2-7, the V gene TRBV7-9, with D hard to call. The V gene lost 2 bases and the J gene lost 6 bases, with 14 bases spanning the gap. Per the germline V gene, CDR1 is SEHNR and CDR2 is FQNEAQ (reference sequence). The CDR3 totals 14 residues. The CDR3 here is CASSLSPGSTEQYF. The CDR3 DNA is TGTGCCAGCAGCTTATCTCCCGGGTCTACCGAGCAGTACTTC.

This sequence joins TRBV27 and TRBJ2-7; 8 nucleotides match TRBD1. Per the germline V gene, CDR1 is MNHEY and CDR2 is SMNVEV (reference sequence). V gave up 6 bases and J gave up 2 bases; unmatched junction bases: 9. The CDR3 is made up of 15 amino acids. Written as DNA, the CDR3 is TGTGCCAGCAGGAAGGGACAGGCTGGACCCTACGAGCAGTACTTC. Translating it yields CASRKGQAGPYEQYF.

The chain's CDR3 is CASSLRVTGELFF. The CDR3 DNA follows: TGTGCCAGCAGTTTACGGGTTACCGGGGAGCTGTTTTTT. The rearrangement joins TRBV28 to TRBJ2-2; the D is unclear. V gave up 2 bases and J gave up 5 bases, with 6 bases separating them. CDR1 and CDR2 from the germline V gene are MDHEN and SYDVKM. CDR3 length: 13 residues.

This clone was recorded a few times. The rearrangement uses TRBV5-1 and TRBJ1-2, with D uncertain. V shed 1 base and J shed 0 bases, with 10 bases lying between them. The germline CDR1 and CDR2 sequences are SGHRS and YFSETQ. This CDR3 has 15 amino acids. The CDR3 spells CASSLYPEANYGYTF. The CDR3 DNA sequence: TGCGCCAGCAGCTTGTATCCGGAGGCTAACTATGGCTACACCTTC.

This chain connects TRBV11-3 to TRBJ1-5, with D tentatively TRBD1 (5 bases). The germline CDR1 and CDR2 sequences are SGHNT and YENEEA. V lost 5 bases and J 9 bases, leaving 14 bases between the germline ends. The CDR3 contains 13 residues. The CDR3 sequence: CASSLRGVGPQHF. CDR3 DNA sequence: TGTGCCAGCAGCCTCCGGGGCGTCGGGCCCCAGCATTTT. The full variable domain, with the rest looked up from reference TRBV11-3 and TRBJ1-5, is EAGVVQSPRYKIIEKKQPVAFWCNPISGHNTLYWYLQNLGQGPELLIRYENEEAVDDSQLPKDRFSAERLKGVDSTLKIQPAELGDSAVYLCASSLRGVGPQHFGDGTRLSIL.